This record looks at one T cell receptor (beta chain) sequence and its context. This sample is drawn from a study of T cells after yellow fever vaccination. MiXCR, run by TCRdb on the 5' RACE reads, gives a single entry per CDR3 protein. In the table there are about 340,000 distinct CDR3 sequences, roughly 4% of which are singletons. The CDR3 has 13 residues. CDR1 and CDR2 (germline): SGHTA, FQGNSA. The ends were cut back, 5 bases at V and 8 bases at J, with 15 bases in the middle. Specimen: PBMCs, collected 5 days after the yellow fever booster vaccination. V gene TRBV7-2 combines with J gene TRBJ1-1; no clear D gene. This receptor was obtained from a young man who received the YFV17D yellow fever vaccine. CDR3 amino acids: CASSPRAEWEAFF. CDR3 bases: TGTGCCAGCAGCCCCCGCGCGGAGTGGGAAGCTTTCTTT.